This T cell receptor beta chain was captured by sequencing in a study of blood T cell repertoires in COVID-19. Study information: Specimens from acute and convalescent COVID-19 originated in the United States, Italy and Spain. From T cells, B-cell-depleted T cells, or PBMCs came the material, which was cDNA or gDNA.

The J segment lost 3 bases and the V segment lost 8 bases, leaving 11 bases of the junction unmatched. The CDR3 runs to 15 residues. CDR1 and CDR2 (germline): MDHEN, SYDVKM. Per the study methods: Amplification of reference gene primers provided the estimated nucleated cell counts. Measured with immunoSEQ multiplex PCR; TCRdb has only the in-frame clones, and not every one. That table supplies the V and J calls and clone size; D and trimming were determined from the DNA. The sample has about 220,000 clones; approximately 81% are singletons. Sample: peripheral blood. The rearrangement joins TRBV28 to TRBJ2-7; 9 bases match TRBD1. This clonotype was sampled from a woman older than 75 with acute or convalescent COVID-19. CDR3 sequence: CASGLQGAVGYEQYF. The CDR3, as DNA: TGTGCCAGCGGACTACAGGGGGCTGTTGGCTACGAGCAGTACTTC.